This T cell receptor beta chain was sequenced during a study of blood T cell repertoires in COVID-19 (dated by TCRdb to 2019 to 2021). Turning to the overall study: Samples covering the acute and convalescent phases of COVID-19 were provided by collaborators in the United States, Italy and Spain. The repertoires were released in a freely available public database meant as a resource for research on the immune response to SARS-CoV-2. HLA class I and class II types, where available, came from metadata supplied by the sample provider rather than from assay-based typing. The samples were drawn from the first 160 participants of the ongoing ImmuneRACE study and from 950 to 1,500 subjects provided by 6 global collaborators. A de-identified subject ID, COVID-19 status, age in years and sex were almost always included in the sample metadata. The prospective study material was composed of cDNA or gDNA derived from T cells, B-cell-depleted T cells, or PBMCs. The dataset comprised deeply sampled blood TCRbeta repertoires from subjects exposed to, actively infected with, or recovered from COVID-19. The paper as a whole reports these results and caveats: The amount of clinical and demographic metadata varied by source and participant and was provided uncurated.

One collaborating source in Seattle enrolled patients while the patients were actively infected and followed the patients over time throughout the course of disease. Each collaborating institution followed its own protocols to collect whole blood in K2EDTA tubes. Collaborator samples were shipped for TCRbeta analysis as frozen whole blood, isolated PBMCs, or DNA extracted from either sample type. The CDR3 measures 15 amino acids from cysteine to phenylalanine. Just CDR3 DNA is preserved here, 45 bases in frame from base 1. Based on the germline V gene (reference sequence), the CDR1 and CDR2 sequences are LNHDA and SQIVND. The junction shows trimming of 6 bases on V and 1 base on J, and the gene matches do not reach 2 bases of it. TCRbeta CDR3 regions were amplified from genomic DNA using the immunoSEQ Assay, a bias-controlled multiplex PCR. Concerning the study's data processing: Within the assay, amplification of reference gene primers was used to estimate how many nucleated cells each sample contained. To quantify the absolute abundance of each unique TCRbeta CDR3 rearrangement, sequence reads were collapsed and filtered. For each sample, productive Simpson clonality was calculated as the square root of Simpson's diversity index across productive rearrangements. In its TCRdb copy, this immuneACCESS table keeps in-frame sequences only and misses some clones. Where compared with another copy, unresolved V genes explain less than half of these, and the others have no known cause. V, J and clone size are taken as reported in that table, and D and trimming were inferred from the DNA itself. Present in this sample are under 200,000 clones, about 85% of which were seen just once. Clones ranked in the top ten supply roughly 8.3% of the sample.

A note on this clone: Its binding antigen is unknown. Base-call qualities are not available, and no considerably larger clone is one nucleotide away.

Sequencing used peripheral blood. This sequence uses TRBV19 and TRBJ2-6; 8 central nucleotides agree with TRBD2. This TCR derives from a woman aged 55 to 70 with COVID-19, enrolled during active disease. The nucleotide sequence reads TGTGCCAGTAGGAGCGGGAGTTCTGGGGCCAACGTCCTGACTTTC. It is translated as CASRSGSSGANVLTF.